The 3 T cell receptor beta chains below all came from one sample that was sequenced in a study of T cell clonality in common variable immunodeficiency. Sequenced by immunoSEQ multiplex PCR; TCRdb stores in-frame clones only, minus some. There are over 35,000 clones in the sample, none observed a single time. The specimen was peripheral blood mononuclear cells. The receptors here all came from a person between 18 and 75 years old in good health.

Many counts were recorded for this clone. The read terminates 3 residues before the CDR3 end, so the remaining end is supplied by the germline J gene. The V gene is TRBV6-1, the J gene TRBJ2-1, with 10 bases matching TRBD2. This CDR3 is built from 15 residues. From germline, CDR1 is MNHNS and CDR2 SASEGT. The ends lost 3 bases at V and 6 bases at J; junction bases unmatched: 5. CDR3 DNA (partial): TGTGCCAGCAGTGAGCTAGCGGGGGCCTCCAATGAG. Protein product: CASSELAGASNE. The full CDR3 protein reads CASSELAGASNEQFF.

This clone was seen repeatedly, ten times or more. Read coverage stops 3 residues before the CDR3 terminus; the germline J gene supplies the remainder. The J gene is TRBJ1-4, the V gene TRBV7-6; D might be TRBD1 (6 bases). Trimming shortened V by 5 bases and J by 2 bases, and 15 bases separated the two germline ends. The CDR3 runs 16 residues. Germline CDR1 and CDR2: SGHVS and FNYEAQ. CDR3: CASSKNRDPTNEKLFF. Partial CDR3 DNA: TGTGCCAGCAGCAAAAACAGGGATCCCACTAATGAAAAA.

The table lists this clone with many counts. The read ends 3 residues shy of where the CDR3 ends; the end is completed using the germline J gene. This chain links TRBV20-1 with TRBJ1-1; no reliable D call. Trimming pared 0 bases from V and 7 bases from J, leaving 18 bases between. Germline loops: CDR1 DFQATT, CDR2 SNEGSKA (reference sequence). The CDR3 covers 15 residues. CDR3 DNA (partial): TGCAGTGCTAGAGATCTAGATGGAATTATGGGTGAA. Translated: CSARDLDGIMGE. In full, the CDR3 reads CSARDLDGIMGEAFF.